These 26 T cell receptor beta chains share one sample of origin, sequenced in a study of shared clonotypes between healthy human individuals. The naive CD8 subset, CD45RO-negative cells positively selected for CCR7, excluded terminally differentiated effector memory CD45RA+ cells. Sequencing was performed with immunoSEQ multiplex PCR; in TCRdb, only in-frame clones are kept and a portion is missing. The sample has millions of clones, 85% to 95% seen once; the top ten hold under 2%. Input material: naive CD8+ T cells from PBMCs. The receptors shown here come from a man between 18 and 29 years old in good health. Some clones in this sample may be carry-over from other donors' samples.

The chain has TRBV7-3 and TRBJ2-5; 8 bases match TRBD2. The junction had 11 bases not matched to a gene; V was cut back by 5 bases and J by 12 bases. Germline CDR1 SGHTA, CDR2 FQGTGA. This CDR3 has 13 residues. The CDR3 nucleotides are TGTGCCAGCAGCCGCCTGACGGGAGGGCCAAAGTACTTC. Residues: CASSRLTGGPKYF.

The gene calls are TRBV25-1 and TRBJ2-7; tentatively, D is TRBD2 (6 bases). CDR1 MGHDK and CDR2 SYGVNS come from the germline V gene. V lost 4 bases and J lost 3, with 19 bases in between. This CDR3 spans 16 amino acids. The DNA for the CDR3 is TGTGCCAGCAGTGGTCTTTGGAGGGGCCCCAGCTACGAGCAGTACTTC. It translates to CASSGLWRGPSYEQYF.

This clone was picked up one time. The chain has TRBV2 and TRBJ2-5; 10 bases line up with TRBD1. V trimming: 9 bases; J trimming: 2 bases; junction bases outside the gene matches: 9. Germline CDR1 is SNHLY and CDR2 is FYNNEI. This CDR3 comprises 15 residues. The CDR3 sequence is CARTGTGDEQETQYF. DNA of the CDR3: TGTGCCAGAACCGGGACAGGGGATGAGCAAGAGACCCAGTACTTC.

The chain joins TRBV29-1 to TRBJ2-5, with unresolved D. CDR3 length equals 12 residues. Germline CDR1 reads SQVTM; CDR2 reads ANQGSEA. V was cut by 6 bases and J by 7 bases, with 15 bases left in between. The CDR3 region has the DNA TGCAGCGTCCCCCCATCCGTGGGGACCCAGTACTTC. Translating gives CSVPPSVGTQYF.

The table lists this clone with a count of one. The V gene is TRBV7-9, the J gene TRBJ1-2; D unclear. Trimming cost V 2 bases and J 4 bases, with 14 bases left between them. The CDR3 is 15 amino acids. Germline-derived CDR1 and CDR2 are SEHNR and FQNEAQ (reference sequence). The CDR3 reads CASSLITEAAYGYTF. CDR3 coding DNA: TGTGCCAGCAGCTTAATCACCGAAGCCGCCTATGGCTACACCTTC. Complete variable domain (other parts from reference TRBV7-9 and TRBJ1-2): DTGVSQNPRHKITKRGQNVTFRCDPISEHNRLYWYRQTLGQGPEFLTYFQNEAQLEKSRLLSDRFSAERPKGSFSTLEIQRTEQGDSAMYLCASSLITEAAYGYTFGSGTRLTVV.

The CDR3 loop reads CASSLTPRGTEAFF. The CDR3 DNA is TGCGCCAGCAGCTTAACGCCCCGAGGCACTGAAGCTTTCTTT. The V call is TRBV5-1, the J call TRBJ1-1; no clear D. V gave up 2 bases and J gave up 4 bases, with 12 bases separating them. This CDR3 comprises 14 residues. Germline-derived CDR1 and CDR2 are SGHRS and YFSETQ.

The CDR3 sequence: CASSPGTFVHEQYF. As DNA, the CDR3 is TGTGCCAGTAGCCCCGGGACGTTCGTCCACGAGCAGTACTTC. The rearrangement links TRBV19 to TRBJ2-7, with D possibly being TRBD1 or TRBD2 (5 bases each). The CDR3 contains 14 residues. The germline V and J ends were trimmed by 6 bases and 5 bases, with 17 bases remaining between them. Per the germline V gene, CDR1 is LNHDA and CDR2 is SQIVND (reference sequence).

This clone was found once. This sequence joins TRBV5-7 and TRBJ2-7, with 10 bases that match TRBD1. TRBV5-7 is sorted into the ORF group, with uncertain function. The CDR3 has 16 residues. Trimming removed 2 bases from V and 2 bases from J; junction bases left unmatched: 7. CDR3 sequence (DNA): TGTGCCAGCAGCTTATCGAAGGGGACAGGGGCCTACGAGCAGTACTTC. Residues: CASSLSKGTGAYEQYF.

This rearrangement joins TRBV7-9 to TRBJ2-5; unclear D gene. V lost 2 bases and J lost 1, with 11 bases in between. Germline lookup yields CDR1 SEHNR and CDR2 FQNEAQ (reference sequence). The length of the CDR3 is 15 residues. CDR3 sequence (DNA): TGTGCCAGCAGCTTATCGAGAGGAGTCCAAGAGACCCAGTACTTC. This translates into CASSLSRGVQETQYF.

The rearrangement uses TRBV27 and TRBJ2-7; 7 nucleotides line up with TRBD1. Germline lookup yields CDR1 MNHEY and CDR2 SMNVEV (reference sequence). Trimming took 11 bases from V and 3 from J; bases not matched to a gene: 10. The CDR3 loop spans 13 amino acids. The CDR3 reads CAGRADRVYEQYF. In DNA, the CDR3 is TGTGCCGGCCGCGCTGACAGGGTCTACGAGCAGTACTTC.

The chain has TRBV4-3 and TRBJ2-1; 11 bases agree with TRBD2. The germline gives CDR1 LGHNA, CDR2 YSLEER. CDR3 length equals 15 residues. J was trimmed by 4 bases and V by 3 bases; bases with no gene match: 2. The CDR3 DNA is TGCGCCAGCAGCCACCGGACTAGCGGGTACAATGAGCAGTTCTTC. It is translated as CASSHRTSGYNEQFF.

The CDR3 is CASSFREETQYF. DNA for the CDR3: TGTGCCAGCAGCTTCCGGGAGGAGACCCAGTACTTC. The chain has TRBV5-6 and TRBJ2-5; D perhaps matches TRBD2 (6 bases). The CDR3 loop spans 12 amino acids. In germline, CDR1 is SGHDT, CDR2 YYEEEE. V gave up 2 bases and J gave up 5 bases, with 7 bases separating them.

The rearrangement uses TRBV9 and TRBJ2-6; 7 bases map to TRBD1. V shed 4 bases, J shed 4 bases, and the junction held 17 bases outside the gene matches. From germline, CDR1 is SGDLS and CDR2 YYNGEE. This CDR3 is 19 amino acids long. The CDR3, as DNA: TGTGCCAGCAGCTCTCCCCGGGACAGATACTCTGTGGGGGCCAACGTCCTGACTTTC. Amino acids: CASSSPRDRYSVGANVLTF.

As for this clone: This may be a read error, as it is one base from a much larger clone. This same CDR3 is encoded by further DNA sequences in the sample. DNA of the CDR3: TGTGCCAGTAGTTCCTCCTACGAGCAGTACTTC. Translating gives CASSSSYEQYF. This chain connects TRBV19 to TRBJ2-7; the D is unclear. Germline V gives CDR1 LNHDA, CDR2 SQIVND (reference sequence). The CDR3 has 11 amino acids. The V and J ends lost 5 bases and 0 bases respectively, with 2 bases between them.

The CDR3: CASSWSVGRRETQYF. Here the CDR3 DNA reads TGTGCCAGCAGCTGGAGTGTCGGGAGGCGAGAGACCCAGTACTTC. The rearrangement joins TRBV7-8 to TRBJ2-5; 7 bases match TRBD2. CDR3 length: 15 residues. Germline V gene lookup returns CDR1 SGHVS and CDR2 FQNEAQ. J was trimmed by 4 bases and V by 4 bases; bases with no gene match: 9.

A single count supports this clone. The rearrangement joins TRBV5-4 to TRBJ2-7, with D possibly matching TRBD2 (6 bases). Germline-derived CDR1 and CDR2 are SGHNT and YYREEE (reference sequence). Trimming took 4 bases from V and 6 from J, leaving 17 bases between them. The CDR3 is 14 residues long. CDR3 sequence reads: CASSPKPGGAEQYF. In DNA, the CDR3 is TGTGCCAGCAGCCCGAAGCCGGGCGGGGCCGAGCAGTACTTC.

The table lists this clone with a few counts. Within the sample, other DNA sequences also encode this same CDR3. The V call is TRBV27, the J call TRBJ2-7, with TRBD1 matching 10 bases. The germline gives CDR1 MNHEY, CDR2 SMNVEV (reference sequence). J gave up 3 bases and V 2 bases, and 1 base lay outside the gene matches. The CDR3 totals 14 residues. The CDR3 spells CASSLGQGGYEQYF. The CDR3 DNA is TGTGCCAGCAGTTTAGGACAGGGGGGCTACGAGCAGTACTTC.

This sequence joins TRBV28 and TRBJ2-5, with D maybe TRBD2 (5 bases). This CDR3 region has 16 residues. The V end lost 6 bases, the J end lost 2 bases, and 19 bases lay between the germline ends. In germline, CDR1 is MDHEN, CDR2 SYDVKM. The CDR3 region is CASSLLTLVPQETQYF. The CDR3 DNA sequence: TGTGCCAGCAGCCTTTTGACACTAGTCCCACAAGAGACCCAGTACTTC.

To note about this clone: In the same sample, other DNA sequences code for this CDR3. This chain links TRBV9 with TRBJ1-1; 8 bases match TRBD1. The CDR3 consists of 13 residues. V shed 3 bases, J shed 5 bases, and the junction held 3 bases outside the gene matches. Germline V gene data show CDR1 as SGDLS and CDR2 as YYNGEE. The CDR3 here is CASSEDRGTEAFF. In nucleotides, the CDR3 is TGTGCCAGCAGCGAAGACAGGGGTACTGAAGCTTTCTTT. Drawing the rest from reference TRBV9 and TRBJ1-1, the complete variable domain is DSGVTQTPKHLITATGQRVTLRCSPRSGDLSVYWYQQSLDQGLQFLIQYYNGEERAKGNILERFSAQQFPDLHSELNLSSLELGDSALYFCASSEDRGTEAFFGQGTRLTVV.

In the case of this clone: Distinct nucleotide sequences in the sample also encode this CDR3. This chain links TRBV27 with TRBJ2-1; unclear D gene. V was shortened by 0 bases and J by 4 bases, with 7 bases between the two germline ends. The CDR3 totals 14 residues. Germline CDR1 and CDR2: MNHEY and SMNVEV (reference sequence). In DNA form, the CDR3 reads TGTGCCAGCAGTTTATCTCCAGAGTACAATGAGCAGTTCTTC. Translated: CASSLSPEYNEQFF.

A remark on this clone: A much larger clone lies one base from this, so it may be a read error. Additional DNA sequences in this sample encode the identical CDR3. This chain connects TRBV9 to TRBJ2-7; D is ambiguous. The CDR3 runs 11 residues. Germline V CDR1 and CDR2: SGDLS, YYNGEE. Between the trimmed V and J ends, which lost 5 bases and 1 base, there was a span of 4 bases. CDR3 sequence (DNA): TGTGCCAGCAGTAATTCCTACGAGCAGTACTTC. Its protein is CASSNSYEQYF. Drawing the rest from reference TRBV9 and TRBJ2-7, the complete variable domain is DSGVTQTPKHLITATGQRVTLRCSPRSGDLSVYWYQQSLDQGLQFLIQYYNGEERAKGNILERFSAQQFPDLHSELNLSSLELGDSALYFCASSNSYEQYFGPGTRLTVT.

The genes are TRBV19 and TRBJ2-7; 7 bases are a match to TRBD2. Unmatched junction bases numbered 6, after V lost 5 bases and J lost 2 bases. CDR3 length: 14 amino acids. Germline assignment: CDR1 LNHDA and CDR2 SQIVND (reference sequence). CDR3 amino acids: CASSPTGGAYEQYF. For the CDR3, the DNA is TGTGCCAGTAGTCCCACGGGGGGTGCCTACGAGCAGTACTTC.

The chain links TRBV28 to TRBJ2-1; D perhaps matches TRBD1 (6 bases). The CDR3 has 15 amino acids. V lost 3 bases, J lost 0 bases, and 9 bases lay in between. The germline CDR1 and CDR2 sequences are MDHEN and SYDVKM. The CDR3 spells CASSLIGGSYNEQFF. The CDR3, as DNA: TGTGCCAGCAGTTTGATAGGGGGCTCCTACAATGAGCAGTTCTTC.

This chain connects TRBV6-5 to TRBJ2-5; no firm D call. From germline, CDR1 is MNHEY and CDR2 SVGAGI. The CDR3 covers 14 residues. V lost 7 bases, J lost 4 bases, and 16 bases lay in between. The CDR3, as DNA: TGTGCCAGCAATCCCCGTGGGGTAGGAGAGACCCAGTACTTC. Translated, it gives CASNPRGVGETQYF.

J is TRBJ2-1 and V is TRBV10-3; 9 bases map to TRBD2. CDR3 size: 16 residues. Trimming at V came to 2 bases and at J to 0 bases, leaving 2 bases not matched to a gene. Germline V gene data show CDR1 as ENHRY and CDR2 as SYGVKD. The CDR3 protein is CAISENSGSSYNEQFF. CDR3 nucleotide sequence: TGTGCCATCAGTGAGAATAGCGGGAGCTCCTACAATGAGCAGTTCTTC.

On this clone itself: The sample has other DNA sequences that encode this CDR3 too. This chain uses TRBV9 with TRBJ2-1; unclear D gene. Germline loops: CDR1 SGDLS, CDR2 YYNGEE. The V end was cut by 0 bases, the J end by 2 bases, with 9 bases between. This CDR3 comprises 15 residues. CDR3: CASSVGWVAYNEQFF. The CDR3 region has the DNA TGTGCCAGCAGCGTAGGTTGGGTTGCCTACAATGAGCAGTTCTTC.